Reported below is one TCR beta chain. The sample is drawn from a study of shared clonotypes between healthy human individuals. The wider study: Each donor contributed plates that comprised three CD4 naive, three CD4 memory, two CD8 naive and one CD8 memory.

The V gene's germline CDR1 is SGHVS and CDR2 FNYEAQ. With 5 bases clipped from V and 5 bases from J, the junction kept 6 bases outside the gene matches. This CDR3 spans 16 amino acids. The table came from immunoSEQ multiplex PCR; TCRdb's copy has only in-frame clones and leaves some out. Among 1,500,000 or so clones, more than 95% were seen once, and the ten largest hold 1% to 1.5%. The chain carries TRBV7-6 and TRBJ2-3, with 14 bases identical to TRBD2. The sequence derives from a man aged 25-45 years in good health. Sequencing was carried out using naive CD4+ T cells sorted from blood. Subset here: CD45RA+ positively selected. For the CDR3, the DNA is TGTGCCAGCAGCACACAAGGGACTAGCGGGAGAGATACGCAGTATTTT. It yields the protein CASSTQGTSGRDTQYF.